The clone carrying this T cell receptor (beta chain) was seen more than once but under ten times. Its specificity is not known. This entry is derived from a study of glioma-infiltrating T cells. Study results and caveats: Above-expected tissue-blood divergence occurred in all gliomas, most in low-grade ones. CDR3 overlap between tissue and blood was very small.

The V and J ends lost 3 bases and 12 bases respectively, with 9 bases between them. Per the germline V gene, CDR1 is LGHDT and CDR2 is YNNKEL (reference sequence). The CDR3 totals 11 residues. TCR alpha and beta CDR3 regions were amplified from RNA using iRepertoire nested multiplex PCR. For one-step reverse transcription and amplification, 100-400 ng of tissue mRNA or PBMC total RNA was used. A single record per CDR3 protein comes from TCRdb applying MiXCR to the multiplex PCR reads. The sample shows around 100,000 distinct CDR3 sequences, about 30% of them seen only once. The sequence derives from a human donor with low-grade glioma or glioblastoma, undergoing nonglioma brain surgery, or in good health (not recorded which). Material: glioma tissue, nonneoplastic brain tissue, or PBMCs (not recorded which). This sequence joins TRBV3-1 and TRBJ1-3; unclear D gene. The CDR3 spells CASSHTRHIYF. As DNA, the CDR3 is TGTGCCAGCAGCCATACCAGGCACATATATTTT.